Listed below are T cell receptor beta chains from one sample, sequenced in a study of T-cell reconstitution after alpha-beta-depleted transplantation in children. TCRdb analysed the PCR reads with MiXCR anew, one entry per CDR3 protein. The sample has approximately 630,000 distinct CDR3 sequences, 10% to 15% seen once; the top ten hold 0.79%. This specimen consisted of PBMCs, obtained before TCRalphabeta/CD19-depleted stem cell transplant. These receptors were obtained from a girl aged 2-15 years with congenital amegakaryocytic thrombocytopenia, due to receive a stem cell transplant. The CDR3 runs from the conserved cysteine through the conserved F or W. The order of the fields is J gene, D gene, CDR3 length, clone size, V gene, CDR3 DNA, CDR3 protein. D genes are given only for firm matches. The size entry is marked missing in some rows and otherwise reads once, few, many or a size class.

J gene: TRBJ1-2; D gene: -; CDR3 length: 14; clone size: -; V gene: TRBV12-3/TRBV12-4; CDR3 DNA: TGTGCCAGCAGTTCTCCCCCGGACAGTAATGGCTACACCTTC; CDR3 protein: CASSSPPDSNGYTF
J gene: TRBJ2-7; D gene: -; CDR3 length: 14; clone size: few; V gene: TRBV7-9; CDR3 DNA: TGTGCCAGCAGCTTATCGGGACCGGTCTACGAGCAGTACTTC; CDR3 protein: CASSLSGPVYEQYF
J gene: TRBJ2-5; D gene: TRBD2; CDR3 length: 14; clone size: few; V gene: TRBV6-1; CDR3 DNA: TGTGCCAGCGCTTGGACTAGCCACCAAGAGACCCAGTACTTC; CDR3 protein: CASAWTSHQETQYF
J gene: TRBJ2-1; D gene: TRBD2; CDR3 length: 16; clone size: few; V gene: TRBV12-3/TRBV12-4; CDR3 DNA: TGTGCCAGCAGGTTCTTACGGGACTACCCAAACAATGAGCAGTTCTTC; CDR3 protein: CASRFLRDYPNNEQFF
J gene: TRBJ2-7; D gene: -; CDR3 length: 17; clone size: -; V gene: TRBV20-1; CDR3 DNA: TGCAGTGCTAGAGACCAGCTGAAGAGCGGAGTCTCCTACGAGCAGTACTTC; CDR3 protein: CSARDQLKSGVSYEQYF
J gene: TRBJ2-3; D gene: TRBD1; CDR3 length: 15; clone size: few; V gene: TRBV7-9; CDR3 DNA: TGTGCCAGCAGGCCCCCACAGGGGGCGAGAGATACGCAGTATTTT; CDR3 protein: CASRPPQGARDTQYF
J gene: TRBJ2-1; D gene: -; CDR3 length: 16; clone size: -; V gene: TRBV4-1; CDR3 DNA: TGCGCCAGCAACCAAGCAGGGGTGGGCCTTGGCGATGAGCAGTTCTTC; CDR3 protein: CASNQAGVGLGDEQFF
J gene: TRBJ2-7; D gene: TRBD2; CDR3 length: 15; clone size: many; V gene: TRBV5-5; CDR3 DNA: TGTGCCAGCAGCTTAGGACTAGCGGAGGTCTACGAGCAGTACTTC; CDR3 protein: CASSLGLAEVYEQYF
J gene: TRBJ2-1; D gene: TRBD2; CDR3 length: 12; clone size: many; V gene: TRBV28; CDR3 DNA: TGTGCCAGCAGGGTCGGGACTAGCCCAGGTGACTTC; CDR3 protein: CASRVGTSPGDF
J gene: TRBJ2-1; D gene: -; CDR3 length: 17; clone size: -; V gene: TRBV2; CDR3 DNA: TGTGCCAGCAGTGAAGCGCTTTTGTCTCACCCCCACAATGAGCAGTTCTTC; CDR3 protein: CASSEALLSHPHNEQFF
J gene: TRBJ2-3; D gene: -; CDR3 length: 18; clone size: -; V gene: TRBV7-6; CDR3 DNA: TGTGCCAGCAGCTTAACACCGAAGGGGGCCGTGGGGGGGGATACGCAGTATTTT; CDR3 protein: CASSLTPKGAVGGDTQYF
J gene: TRBJ2-1; D gene: -; CDR3 length: 13; clone size: many; V gene: TRBV12-3/TRBV12-4; CDR3 DNA: TGTGCCAGCAGTCGTGACGGTACTAATGAGCAGTTCTTC; CDR3 protein: CASSRDGTNEQFF
J gene: TRBJ2-3; D gene: -; CDR3 length: 15; clone size: -; V gene: TRBV20-1; CDR3 DNA: TGCAGTGCTAGAGATCTGGGCGGAAACACAGATACGCAGTATTTT; CDR3 protein: CSARDLGGNTDTQYF
J gene: TRBJ1-1; D gene: -; CDR3 length: 11; clone size: -; V gene: TRBV28; CDR3 DNA: TGTGCCAGCAGCTCCTTTCGGATAGCTTTCTTT; CDR3 protein: CASSSFRIAFF
J gene: TRBJ2-7; D gene: TRBD2; CDR3 length: 17; clone size: few; V gene: TRBV7-9; CDR3 DNA: TGTGCCAGCAGCTTGGGCCCACGGCGACTAGCGCCCTACGAGCAGTACTTC; CDR3 protein: CASSLGPRRLAPYEQYF
J gene: TRBJ1-2; D gene: -; CDR3 length: 13; clone size: few; V gene: TRBV7-8; CDR3 DNA: TGTGCCAGCAGCTTACCAACTAACTATGGCTACACCTTC; CDR3 protein: CASSLPTNYGYTF
J gene: TRBJ1-5; D gene: -; CDR3 length: 11; clone size: many; V gene: TRBV27; CDR3 DNA: TGTGCCAGCAGTTCCCCCGACGTTCAGCATTTT; CDR3 protein: CASSSPDVQHF
J gene: TRBJ1-2; D gene: TRBD1; CDR3 length: 14; clone size: few; V gene: TRBV7-8; CDR3 DNA: TGTGCCAGCAGCTTGCGGACAGGGTACTATGGCTACACCTTC; CDR3 protein: CASSLRTGYYGYTF
J gene: TRBJ2-3; D gene: -; CDR3 length: 18; clone size: -; V gene: TRBV12-3/TRBV12-4; CDR3 DNA: TGTGCCAGCAGTTTTGTTCGTGCGGCAGGGAAGGAGTTAGATACGCAGTATTTT; CDR3 protein: CASSFVRAAGKELDTQYF
J gene: TRBJ2-1; D gene: -; CDR3 length: 12; clone size: many; V gene: TRBV28; CDR3 DNA: TGTGCCAGCAGTTTGAACTACAATGAGCAGTTCTTC; CDR3 protein: CASSLNYNEQFF
J gene: TRBJ2-2; D gene: TRBD2; CDR3 length: 15; clone size: -; V gene: TRBV2; CDR3 DNA: TGTGCCAGCTTTACCGGGACTAGCGGGACCGGGGAGCTGTTTTTT; CDR3 protein: CASFTGTSGTGELFF
J gene: TRBJ2-7; D gene: -; CDR3 length: 13; clone size: many; V gene: TRBV20-1; CDR3 DNA: TGCAGTGCTAGTCGGGGGGCGAGGGACGAGCAGTACTTC; CDR3 protein: CSASRGARDEQYF
J gene: TRBJ1-2; D gene: TRBD1; CDR3 length: 13; clone size: many; V gene: TRBV5-1; CDR3 DNA: TGCGCCAGCAGCACCGGACAGGGGGAAGGCTACACCTTC; CDR3 protein: CASSTGQGEGYTF
J gene: TRBJ2-4; D gene: TRBD2; CDR3 length: 14; clone size: many; V gene: TRBV20-1; CDR3 DNA: TGCAGTGCCCGAGCGGGGTTAGCCAAAAACATTCAGTACTTC; CDR3 protein: CSARAGLAKNIQYF
J gene: TRBJ1-1; D gene: TRBD1; CDR3 length: 14; clone size: few; V gene: TRBV7-9; CDR3 DNA: TGTGCCAGCAGCTCCTTTCAGGGGGACACTGAAGCTTTCTTT; CDR3 protein: CASSSFQGDTEAFF
J gene: TRBJ2-1; D gene: TRBD2; CDR3 length: 15; clone size: many; V gene: TRBV10-3; CDR3 DNA: TGTGCCATCAGAGACCTAGCGGGAGGGGCTGATGAGCAGTTCTTC; CDR3 protein: CAIRDLAGGADEQFF
J gene: TRBJ2-3; D gene: -; CDR3 length: 13; clone size: many; V gene: TRBV29-1; CDR3 DNA: TGCAGCGTTGCTTTGCTAGATTCAGATACGCAGTATTTT; CDR3 protein: CSVALLDSDTQYF
J gene: TRBJ2-7; D gene: -; CDR3 length: 13; clone size: -; V gene: TRBV4-1; CDR3 DNA: TGCGCCAGCAGCCCCCGGACAGCAACCGAGCAGTACTTC; CDR3 protein: CASSPRTATEQYF
J gene: TRBJ2-1; D gene: -; CDR3 length: 15; clone size: many; V gene: TRBV5-1; CDR3 DNA: TGCGCCAGCAGCCTCACGGGGGAAGTGATCAATGAGCAGTTCTTC; CDR3 protein: CASSLTGEVINEQFF
J gene: TRBJ2-1; D gene: TRBD1; CDR3 length: 16; clone size: few; V gene: TRBV14; CDR3 DNA: TGTGCCAGCAGCCAAGGTGTGACAGGGGGTGAATATGAGCAGTTCTTC; CDR3 protein: CASSQGVTGGEYEQFF
J gene: TRBJ1-5; D gene: TRBD1; CDR3 length: 15; clone size: few; V gene: TRBV6-2/TRBV6-3; CDR3 DNA: TGTGCCAGCAGTTCGACAGGGACAGGGAGTCAGCCCCAGCATTTT; CDR3 protein: CASSSTGTGSQPQHF
J gene: TRBJ2-3; D gene: -; CDR3 length: 14; clone size: many; V gene: TRBV28; CDR3 DNA: TGTGCCAGCAGTTTATTTGCGGGATCGGATACGCAGTATTTT; CDR3 protein: CASSLFAGSDTQYF
J gene: TRBJ2-2; D gene: -; CDR3 length: 17; clone size: once; V gene: TRBV20-1; CDR3 DNA: TGCTGTGCTAGAGATTCTAGAGGACTACCGAACACCGGGGAGCTGTTTTTT; CDR3 protein: CCARDSRGLPNTGELFF
J gene: TRBJ2-2; D gene: -; CDR3 length: 14; clone size: many; V gene: TRBV10-3; CDR3 DNA: TGTGCCATCACAACAGGTCCGAACACCGGGGAGCTGTTTTTT; CDR3 protein: CAITTGPNTGELFF
J gene: TRBJ2-7; D gene: TRBD2; CDR3 length: 15; clone size: -; V gene: TRBV2; CDR3 DNA: TGTGCCAGCAGTGAACGGCTAGCGGCTAACTACGAGCAGTACTTC; CDR3 protein: CASSERLAANYEQYF
J gene: TRBJ2-3; D gene: -; CDR3 length: 11; clone size: once; V gene: TRBV10-2; CDR3 DNA: TGCGCCAGCGGGATGGGGGATACGCAGTATTTT; CDR3 protein: CASGMGDTQYF
J gene: TRBJ2-7; D gene: -; CDR3 length: 14; clone size: many; V gene: TRBV20-1; CDR3 DNA: TGCAGTGCTAATTCGGCATCTGACTCCTACGAGCAGTACTTC; CDR3 protein: CSANSASDSYEQYF
J gene: TRBJ2-7; D gene: -; CDR3 length: 12; clone size: -; V gene: TRBV11-2; CDR3 DNA: TGTGCCAGCAGCTACGACCGGCAAATGAGGGACTTC; CDR3 protein: CASSYDRQMRDF
J gene: TRBJ1-6; D gene: -; CDR3 length: 13; clone size: many; V gene: TRBV29-1; CDR3 DNA: TGCAGCGTTGAAGGCGACGCGGGTTCACCCCTCCACTTT; CDR3 protein: CSVEGDAGSPLHF
J gene: TRBJ1-1; D gene: -; CDR3 length: 12; clone size: -; V gene: TRBV30; CDR3 DNA: TGTGCCTGGAGTCTCATGAACACTGAAGCTTTCTTT; CDR3 protein: CAWSLMNTEAFF
J gene: TRBJ2-7; D gene: -; CDR3 length: 11; clone size: many; V gene: TRBV7-2; CDR3 DNA: TGTGCCAGCAGCGGAATCTACGAGCAGTACTTC; CDR3 protein: CASSGIYEQYF
J gene: TRBJ2-5; D gene: TRBD1; CDR3 length: 16; clone size: many; V gene: TRBV7-9; CDR3 DNA: TGTGCCAGCAGCTCCCAGACAGGGGTTCGGTCAGAGACCCAGTACTTC; CDR3 protein: CASSSQTGVRSETQYF
J gene: TRBJ2-5; D gene: -; CDR3 length: 15; clone size: few; V gene: TRBV13; CDR3 DNA: TGTGCCAGCAGCCCCCTCGACAGGCTCCAAGAGACCCAGTACTTC; CDR3 protein: CASSPLDRLQETQYF
J gene: TRBJ2-3; D gene: -; CDR3 length: 14; clone size: -; V gene: TRBV20-1; CDR3 DNA: TGCAGTGCTTCCCGAGCACCCGGTACAGATACGCAGTATTTT; CDR3 protein: CSASRAPGTDTQYF
J gene: TRBJ2-2; D gene: -; CDR3 length: 16; clone size: many; V gene: TRBV5-1; CDR3 DNA: TGCGCCAGCAGCTTGAGGACCGGGACGGCCACCGGGGAGCTGTTTTTT; CDR3 protein: CASSLRTGTATGELFF